Reported below is one T cell receptor (beta chain). It was with a sample-barcoded 5' primer and a J-beta primer mix that a second PCR of about 7 to 12 cycles was run. TCRdb ran MiXCR on the 5' RACE reads and lists one entry per CDR3 protein. The data hold about 900,000 distinct CDR3 sequences, with 40% to 60% observed a single time. These data come from a study of blood T cells in healthy people across ages. The germline V gene has CDR1 MNHEY and CDR2 SMNVEV (reference sequence). The V and J ends lost 4 bases and 5 bases respectively, with 9 bases between them. The CDR3 loop spans 13 amino acids. The TCR originated in a man under 40 in good health. The chain combines TRBV27 with TRBJ1-5; D is unclear. The sample comprised blood. DNA for the CDR3: TGTGCCAGCAGTTCACGGGTGGATCAGCCCCAGCATTTT. It specifies CASSSRVDQPQHF.